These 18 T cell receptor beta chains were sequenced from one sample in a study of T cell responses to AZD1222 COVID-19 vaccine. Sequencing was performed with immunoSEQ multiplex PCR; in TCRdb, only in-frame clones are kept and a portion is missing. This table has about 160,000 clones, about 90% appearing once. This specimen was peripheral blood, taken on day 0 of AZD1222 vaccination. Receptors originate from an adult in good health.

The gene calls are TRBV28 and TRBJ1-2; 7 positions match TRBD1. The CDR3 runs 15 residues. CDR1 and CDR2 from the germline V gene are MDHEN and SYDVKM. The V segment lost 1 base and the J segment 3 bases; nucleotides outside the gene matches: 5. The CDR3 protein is CASSLSRQGHYGYTF. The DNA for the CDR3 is TGTGCCAGCAGTTTATCCCGACAGGGTCACTATGGCTACACCTTC.

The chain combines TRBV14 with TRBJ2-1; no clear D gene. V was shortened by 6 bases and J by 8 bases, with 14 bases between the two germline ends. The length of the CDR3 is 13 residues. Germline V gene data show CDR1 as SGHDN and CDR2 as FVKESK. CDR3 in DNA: TGTGCCAGCAGTCTTACTAATGAATATGAGCAGTTCTTC. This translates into CASSLTNEYEQFF.

DNA for the CDR3: TGTGCCAGTAAGGGGGTGTCCTGGCCCAAGTTCTTC. Translated, it gives CASKGVSWPKFF. The chain is built from TRBV19 and TRBJ2-1; a weak D match, TRBD1 (6 bases). V lost 7 bases and J 14 bases, leaving 18 bases between the germline ends. The V gene's germline CDR1 is LNHDA and CDR2 SQIVND (reference sequence). The CDR3 sequence is 12 residues long.

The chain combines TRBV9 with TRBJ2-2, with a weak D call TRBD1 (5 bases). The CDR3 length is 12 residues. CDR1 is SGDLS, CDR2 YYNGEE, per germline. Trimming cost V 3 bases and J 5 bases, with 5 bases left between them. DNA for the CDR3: TGTGCCAGCAGCGCAGGGACCGGGGAGCTGTTTTTT. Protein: CASSAGTGELFF.

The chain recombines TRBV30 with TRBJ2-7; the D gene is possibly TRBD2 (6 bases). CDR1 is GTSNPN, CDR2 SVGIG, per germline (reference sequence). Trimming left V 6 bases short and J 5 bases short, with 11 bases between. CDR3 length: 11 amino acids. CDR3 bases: TGTGCCTGTACTAGCAGCAACGAGCAGTACTTC. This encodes CACTSSNEQYF.

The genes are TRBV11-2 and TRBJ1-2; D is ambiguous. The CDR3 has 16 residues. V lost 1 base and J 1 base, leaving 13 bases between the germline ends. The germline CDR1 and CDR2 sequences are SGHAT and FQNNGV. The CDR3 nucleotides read TGTGCCAGCAGCTTAGGACGTGCCGGGGTTAACTATGGCTACACCTTC. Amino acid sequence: CASSLGRAGVNYGYTF. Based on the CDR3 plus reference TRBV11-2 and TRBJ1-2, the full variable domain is EAGVAQSPRYKIIEKRQSVAFWCNPISGHATLYWYQQILGQGPKLLIQFQNNGVVDDSQLPKDRFSAERLKGVDSTLKIQPAKLEDSAVYLCASSLGRAGVNYGYTFGSGTRLTVV.

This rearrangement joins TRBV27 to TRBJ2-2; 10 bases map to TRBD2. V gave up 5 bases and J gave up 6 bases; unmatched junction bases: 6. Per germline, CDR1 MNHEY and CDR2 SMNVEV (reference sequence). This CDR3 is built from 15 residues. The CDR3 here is CASSISGRTAGELFF. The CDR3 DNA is TGTGCCAGCAGTATTAGCGGGAGGACCGCCGGGGAGCTGTTTTTT.

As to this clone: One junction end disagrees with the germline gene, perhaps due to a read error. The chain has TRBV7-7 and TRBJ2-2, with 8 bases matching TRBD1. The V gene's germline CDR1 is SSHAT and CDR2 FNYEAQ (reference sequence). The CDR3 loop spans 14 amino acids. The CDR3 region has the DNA TGTGCTAGCAGCTTAGGACAGGGTGGCGGGGAGCTGTTTTTT. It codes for CASSLGQGGGELFF. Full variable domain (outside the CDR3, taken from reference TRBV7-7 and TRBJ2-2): GAGVSQSPRYKVTKRGQDVTLRCDPISSHATLYWYQQALGQGPEFLTYFNYEAQPDKSGLPSDRFSAERPEGSISTLTIQRTEQRDSAMYRCASSLGQGGGELFFGEGSRLTVL.

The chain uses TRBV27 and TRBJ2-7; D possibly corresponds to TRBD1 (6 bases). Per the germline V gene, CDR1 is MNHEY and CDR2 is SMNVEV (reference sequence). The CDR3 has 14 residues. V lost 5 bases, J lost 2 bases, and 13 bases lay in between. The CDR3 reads CASSKQGGPYEQYF. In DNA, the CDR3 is TGTGCCAGCAGTAAACAGGGTGGCCCCTACGAGCAGTACTTC.

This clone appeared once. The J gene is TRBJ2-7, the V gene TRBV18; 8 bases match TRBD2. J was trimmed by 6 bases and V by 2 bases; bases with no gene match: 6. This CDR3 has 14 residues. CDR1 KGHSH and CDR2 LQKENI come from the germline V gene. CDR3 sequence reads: CASSPRAGESEQYF. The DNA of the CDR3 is TGTGCCAGCTCACCAAGAGCGGGAGAAAGCGAGCAGTACTTC.

In DNA, the CDR3 is TGTGCCAGCAGCTCACGGACAGGGGGGAATGAGCAGTTCTTC. It is translated as CASSSRTGGNEQFF. V and J are TRBV9 and TRBJ2-1; 10 bases map to TRBD1. This CDR3 spans 14 amino acids. Germline CDR1 SGDLS, CDR2 YYNGEE. V dropped 4 bases and J dropped 7; count of bases not matched to a gene: 5.

CDR3 amino acids: CATFFPGLSGRNQPQHF. The CDR3 nucleotides are TGTGCCACCTTTTTCCCCGGGCTTTCGGGGCGCAATCAGCCCCAGCATTTT. This rearrangement joins TRBV5-8 to TRBJ1-5; the D gene is possibly TRBD1 (5 bases). CDR1 and CDR2 from the germline V gene are SGHTS and YDEGEE. This CDR3 has 17 residues. V dropped 9 bases and J dropped 2 bases, with 24 bases sitting between them.

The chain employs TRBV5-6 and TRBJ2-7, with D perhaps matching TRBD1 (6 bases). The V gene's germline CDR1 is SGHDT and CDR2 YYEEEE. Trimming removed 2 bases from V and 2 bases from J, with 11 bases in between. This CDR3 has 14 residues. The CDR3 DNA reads TGTGCCAGCAGCTTCGGGACAAATACCTACGAGCAGTACTTC. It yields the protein CASSFGTNTYEQYF.

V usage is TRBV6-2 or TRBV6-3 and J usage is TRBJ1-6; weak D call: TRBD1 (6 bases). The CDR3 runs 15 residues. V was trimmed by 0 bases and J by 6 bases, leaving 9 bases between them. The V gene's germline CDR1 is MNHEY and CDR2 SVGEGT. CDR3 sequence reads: CASSYSTGANSPLHF. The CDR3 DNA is TGTGCCAGCAGTTACTCGACAGGCGCTAATTCACCCCTCCACTTT.

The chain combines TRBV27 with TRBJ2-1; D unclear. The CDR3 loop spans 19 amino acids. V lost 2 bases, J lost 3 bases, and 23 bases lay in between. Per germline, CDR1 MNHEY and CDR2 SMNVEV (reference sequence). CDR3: CASSLIASWGLLGYNEQFF. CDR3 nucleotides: TGTGCCAGCAGTTTAATTGCGTCATGGGGTCTCCTGGGCTACAATGAGCAGTTCTTC.

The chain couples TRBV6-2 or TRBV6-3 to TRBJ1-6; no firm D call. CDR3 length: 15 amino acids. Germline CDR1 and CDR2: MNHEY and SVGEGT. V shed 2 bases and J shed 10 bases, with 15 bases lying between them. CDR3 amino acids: CASSYIVGPSSPLHF. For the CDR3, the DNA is TGTGCCAGCAGTTACATAGTGGGCCCTAGCTCACCCCTCCACTTT.

CDR3 amino acids: CASRSIGRDTEAFF. Here the CDR3 DNA reads TGTGCCAGTAGGAGTATCGGGCGGGACACTGAAGCTTTCTTT. The chain has TRBV19 and TRBJ1-1; no definite D call. Germline V gene lookup returns CDR1 LNHDA and CDR2 SQIVND (reference sequence). The CDR3 is made up of 14 amino acids. V shed 6 bases and J shed 3 bases, with 14 bases lying between them. The complete variable domain, with remaining parts taken from reference TRBV19 and TRBJ1-1, reads DGGITQSPKYLFRKEGQNVTLSCEQNLNHDAMYWYRQDPGQGLRLIYYSQIVNDFQKGDIAEGYSVSREKKESFPLTVTSAQKNPTAFYLCASRSIGRDTEAFFGQGTRLTVV.

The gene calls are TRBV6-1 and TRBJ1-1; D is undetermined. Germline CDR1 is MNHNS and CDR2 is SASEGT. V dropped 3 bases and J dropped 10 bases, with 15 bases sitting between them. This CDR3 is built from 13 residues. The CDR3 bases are TGTGCCAGCAGTGATGCCATAAACGAATTAGCTTTCTTT. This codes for CASSDAINELAFF.